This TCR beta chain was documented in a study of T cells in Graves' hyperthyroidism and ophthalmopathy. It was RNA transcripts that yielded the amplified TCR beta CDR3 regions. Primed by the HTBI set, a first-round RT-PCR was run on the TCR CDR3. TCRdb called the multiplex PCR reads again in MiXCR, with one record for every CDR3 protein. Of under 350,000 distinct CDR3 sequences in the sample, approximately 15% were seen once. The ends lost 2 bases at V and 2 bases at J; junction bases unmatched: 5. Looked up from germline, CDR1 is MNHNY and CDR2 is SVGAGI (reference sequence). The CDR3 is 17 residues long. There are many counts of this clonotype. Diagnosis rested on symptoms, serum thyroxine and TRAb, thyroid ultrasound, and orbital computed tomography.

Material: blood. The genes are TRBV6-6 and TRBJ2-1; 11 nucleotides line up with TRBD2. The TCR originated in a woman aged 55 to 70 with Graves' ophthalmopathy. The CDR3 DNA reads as TGTGCCAGCAGTTACCAGGGGACTAGCGGTCCCTACAATGAGCAGTTCTTC. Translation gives CASSYQGTSGPYNEQFF.